This T cell receptor beta chain appears in the sequencing data of a study of shared clonotypes between healthy human individuals. Study information: Used for every donor were three CD4 naive, three CD4 memory, two CD8 naive and one CD8 memory plate. Whole-study results and caveats: Memory subsets had estimated richness that was generally smaller than that of naive subsets. Sample collection involved blood only; tissue repertoires are likely different.

As concerns this clone: The antigen is unknown.

This CDR3 region has 13 residues. Some clones are missing from TCRdb's copy, which holds only in-frame ones; the method was immunoSEQ multiplex PCR. This table has fewer than 800,000 clones, around 90% appearing once. The naive CD8 population came from CD45RO-negative cells selected for CCR7, without terminally differentiated effector memory CD45RA+ cells. Sequencing was performed on naive CD8+ T cells sorted from blood. The chain combines TRBV21-1 with TRBJ2-5; the table names TRBD2, a call not compared with the DNA. TRBV21-1 represents a pseudogene. This sequence was found in a man aged 25-45 years in good health. CDR3 sequence (DNA): TGTGCCAGCAGCCAAAGCCCCCAAGAGACCCAGTACTTC. Translating gives CASSQSPQETQYF.